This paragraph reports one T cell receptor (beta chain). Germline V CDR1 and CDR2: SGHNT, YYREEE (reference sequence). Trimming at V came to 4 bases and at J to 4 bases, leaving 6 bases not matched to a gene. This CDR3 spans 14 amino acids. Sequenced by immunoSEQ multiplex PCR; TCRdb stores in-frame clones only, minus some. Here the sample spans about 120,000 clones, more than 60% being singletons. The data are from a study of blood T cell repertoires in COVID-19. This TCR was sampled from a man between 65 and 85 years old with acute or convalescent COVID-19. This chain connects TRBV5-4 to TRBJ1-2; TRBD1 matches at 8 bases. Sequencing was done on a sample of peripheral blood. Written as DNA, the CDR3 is TGTGCCAGCAGCCGCGACAGGGGTGGCTATGGCTACACCTTC. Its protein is CASSRDRGGYGYTF.